One sample yielded the 32 T cell receptor beta chains listed below, sequenced in a study of blood T cell repertoires in COVID-19. TCRdb's table, derived via immunoSEQ multiplex PCR, lists solely in-frame clones and lacks some. Of about 50,000 clones listed, approximately 86% are singletons. Material for sequencing was peripheral blood. These receptors were obtained from a man aged 35 to 55 with acute or convalescent COVID-19.

This clone is a singleton in its sample. J is TRBJ1-5 and V is TRBV19, with TRBD1 matching over 10 bases. V shed 4 bases, J shed 5 bases, and the junction held 11 bases outside the gene matches. This CDR3 is built from 17 residues. Germline V lookup: CDR1 LNHDA, CDR2 SQIVND (reference sequence). The CDR3 reads CASSTYAVGTGDQPQHF. CDR3 bases: TGTGCCAGTAGTACCTACGCGGTAGGGACAGGGGATCAGCCCCAGCATTTT.

V gene TRBV5-4 combines with J gene TRBJ2-6; 8 bases match TRBD2. The CDR3 loop spans 17 amino acids. After removal of 6 bases from V and 2 bases from J, the junction contained 10 bases not matched to a gene. The germline V gene has CDR1 SGHNT and CDR2 YYREEE (reference sequence). The CDR3 DNA reads TGTGCCAGCACACCGGGAGGGCGAATAACTGGGGCCAACGTCCTGACTTTC. It codes for CASTPGGRITGANVLTF.

This chain links TRBV24-1 with TRBJ2-2; 7 nucleotides align to TRBD1. V trimming: 10 bases; J trimming: 3 bases; junction bases outside the gene matches: 4. CDR3 length: 13 amino acids. Per germline, CDR1 KGHDR and CDR2 SFDVKD. CDR3 coding DNA: TGTGCCACGACAACAGGGGACACCGGGGAGCTGTTTTTT. Translating gives CATTTGDTGELFF.

J is TRBJ1-2 and V is TRBV5-1; TRBD1 agrees at 7 bases. Trimming removed 4 bases from V and 0 bases from J; junction bases left unmatched: 6. This CDR3 is 15 amino acids long. Germline V CDR1 and CDR2: SGHRS, YFSETQ. The CDR3 DNA reads TGCGCCAGCAGCAATACCGGGACAGCTAACTATGGCTACACCTTC. Its protein product is CASSNTGTANYGYTF.

J is TRBJ2-5 and V is TRBV7-2, with D tentatively TRBD2 (5 bases). The germline V gene has CDR1 SGHTA and CDR2 FQGNSA. The V gene lost 1 base and the J gene lost 5 bases, with 8 bases spanning the gap. The CDR3 length is 13 residues. The CDR3 nucleotides are TGTGCCAGCAGCTTAGTTAGAGGGGAGACCCAGTACTTC. Protein product: CASSLVRGETQYF.

This chain uses TRBV6-5 with TRBJ1-5, with a weak D call TRBD1 (6 bases). Germline assignment: CDR1 MNHEY and CDR2 SVGAGI. V was pared by 4 bases and J by 13 bases, with 17 bases between. The CDR3 is made up of 13 amino acids. The CDR3 nucleotides read TGTGCCAGCAGTTCCCCCGGGAAGGGGGAGCAGCATTTT. Amino acids: CASSSPGKGEQHF.

V gene TRBV28 combines with J gene TRBJ1-1; perhaps TRBD1 as D (6 bases). V lost 8 bases and J 5 bases, leaving 12 bases between the germline ends. The CDR3 contains 12 residues. CDR1 is MDHEN, CDR2 SYDVKM, per germline. The CDR3 DNA is TGTGCCAGCCTAGAAAGGGGGACTGAAGCTTTCTTT. This gives the protein CASLERGTEAFF. Together with reference TRBV28 and TRBJ1-1, the CDR3 gives the full variable domain: DVKVTQSSRYLVKRTGEKVFLECVQDMDHENMFWYRQDPGLGLRLIYFSYDVKMKEKGDIPEGYSVSREKKERFSLILESASTNQTSMYLCASLERGTEAFFGQGTRLTVV.

V usage is TRBV5-8 and J usage is TRBJ2-7, with 12 bases lining up with TRBD2. In germline, CDR1 is SGHTS, CDR2 YDEGEE. V dropped 0 bases and J dropped 5; count of bases not matched to a gene: 12. This CDR3 has 18 residues. CDR3 nucleotides: TGTGCCAGCAGCTTGGCGCTAGCGGGAGGGCCCTTGAGGAACGAGCAGTACTTC. This translates into CASSLALAGGPLRNEQYF.

V usage is TRBV19 and J usage is TRBJ2-1, with 7 bases matching TRBD2. Per germline, CDR1 LNHDA and CDR2 SQIVND (reference sequence). V dropped 1 base and J dropped 2; count of bases not matched to a gene: 2. CDR3 length equals 15 residues. Here the CDR3 reads CASSIGSGAYNEQFF. The CDR3 region has the DNA TGTGCCAGTAGTATAGGGAGCGGGGCCTACAATGAGCAGTTCTTC.

V gene TRBV30 combines with J gene TRBJ2-7; D is possibly TRBD1 (6 bases). CDR3 length: 16 residues. Trimming took 0 bases from V and 3 from J, leaving 18 bases between them. The germline CDR1 and CDR2 sequences are GTSNPN and SVGIG (reference sequence). The CDR3 bases are TGTGCCTGGAGTGTAGGGGGTTTCGGGATTAGCTACGAGCAGTACTTC. Translation: CAWSVGGFGISYEQYF.

V gene TRBV27 combines with J gene TRBJ1-1; unclear D gene. CDR1 is MNHEY and CDR2 is SMNVEV in the germline V gene (reference sequence). V gave up 3 bases and J gave up 6 bases, with 14 bases separating them. The CDR3 consists of 14 residues. CDR3 DNA sequence: TGTGCCAGCAGTTTCAGTTTCAATCGGGCTGAAGCTTTCTTT. This translates into CASSFSFNRAEAFF.

CDR3 nucleotides: TGTGCCAGTTCTACAGGGGCTTACACTGAAGCTTTCTTT. Translating it yields CASSTGAYTEAFF. V usage is TRBV19 and J usage is TRBJ1-1; 7 bases fit TRBD1. Losses at the gene ends were 8 bases for V and 3 bases for J; bases not matched to a gene: 6. The CDR3 contains 13 residues. CDR1 is LNHDA, CDR2 SQIVND, per germline (reference sequence).

This clone has more than one count but fewer than ten. The chain is built from TRBV19 and TRBJ1-3; D is unresolved. Germline-derived CDR1 and CDR2 are LNHDA and SQIVND (reference sequence). The CDR3 loop spans 13 amino acids. Deletions cut 7 bases from V and 7 bases from J, with 14 bases between. The chain's CDR3 is CASTEFYWNTIYF. The CDR3 bases are TGTGCCAGTACCGAGTTTTACTGGAACACCATATATTTT.

The chain has TRBV14 and TRBJ2-5; 7 bases fit TRBD1. V lost 4 bases to trimming and J lost 3 bases; unmatched junction nucleotides: 11. The germline gives CDR1 SGHDN, CDR2 FVKESK. CDR3 length equals 16 residues. CDR3 in DNA: TGTGCCAGCAGCCTTTCGGGACAGAAAAAAAAAGAGACCCAGTACTTC. Translating gives CASSLSGQKKKETQYF.

V gene TRBV30 combines with J gene TRBJ1-1; a possible D gene is TRBD1 (6 bases). The CDR3 runs to 15 residues. CDR1 GTSNPN and CDR2 SVGIG come from the germline V gene (reference sequence). V lost 4 bases, J lost 0 bases, and 15 bases lay in between. The CDR3: CAWMGRGTMNTEAFF. CDR3 sequence (DNA): TGTGCCTGGATGGGTAGGGGGACCATGAACACTGAAGCTTTCTTT. Looking up the rest from reference TRBV30 and TRBJ1-1 gives the full variable domain: SQTIHQWPATLVQPVGSPLSLECTVEGTSNPNLYWYRQAAGRGLQLLFYSVGIGQISSEVPQNLSASRPQDRQFILSSKKLLLSDSGFYLCAWMGRGTMNTEAFFGQGTRLTVV.

This clone has just a few counts. The rearrangement links TRBV27 to TRBJ2-1, with 7 bases matching TRBD1. The germline CDR1 and CDR2 sequences are MNHEY and SMNVEV (reference sequence). The CDR3 is 15 amino acids. Trimming removed 5 bases from V and 8 bases from J; junction bases left unmatched: 12. The CDR3 nucleotides are TGTGCCAGCAGTCCCGACAGGGTAAACAAGGATGAGCAGTTCTTC. It specifies CASSPDRVNKDEQFF.

The V gene is TRBV12-3 or TRBV12-4, the J gene TRBJ2-3, with D perhaps matching TRBD2 (5 bases). Trimming pared 5 bases from V and 6 bases from J, leaving 12 bases between. The CDR3 is 13 residues long. The CDR3 protein is CASSAQRGDTQYF. CDR3 in DNA: TGTGCCAGCAGTGCCCAACGGGGTGATACGCAGTATTTT.

The V gene is TRBV18, the J gene TRBJ2-5, with a weak D call TRBD1 (6 bases). Germline V CDR1 and CDR2: KGHSH, LQKENI. The CDR3 is 14 amino acids. V was shortened by 4 bases and J by 1 base, with 10 bases between the two germline ends. CDR3 sequence (DNA): TGTGCCAGCTCACTACAGGGATCCCAAGAGACCCAGTACTTC. As protein: CASSLQGSQETQYF.

This clone was observed a single time. The J gene is TRBJ2-7, the V gene TRBV6-5; 9 nucleotides line up with TRBD1. CDR1 and CDR2 (germline): MNHEY, SVGAGI. The CDR3 is 15 amino acids. V was pared by 6 bases and J by 3 bases, with 9 bases of the junction left unmatched. The CDR3 here is CASSSARTGDYEQYF. CDR3 bases: TGTGCCAGCAGCTCTGCGAGGACAGGGGACTACGAGCAGTACTTC.

The rearrangement links TRBV9 to TRBJ1-4; 7 bases map to TRBD1. From germline, CDR1 is SGDLS and CDR2 YYNGEE. This CDR3 contains 17 residues. The V and J ends lost 3 bases and 0 bases, in that order; junction bases with no gene match: 8. CDR3 residues: CASSAWDSAPTNEKLFF. In nucleotides, the CDR3 is TGTGCCAGCAGCGCCTGGGACAGTGCTCCAACTAATGAAAAACTGTTTTTT.

The CDR3 region is CATNGGNYGYTF. The CDR3 DNA sequence: TGTGCCACCAACGGCGGAAACTATGGCTACACCTTC. This sequence joins TRBV15 and TRBJ1-2; D remains ambiguous. Trimming cost V 7 bases and J 2 bases, with 8 bases left between them. The germline V gene has CDR1 LNHNV and CDR2 YYDKDF (reference sequence). The CDR3 loop spans 12 amino acids. Using reference TRBV15 and TRBJ1-2 for the parts outside the CDR3, the full variable domain is DAMVIQNPRYQVTQFGKPVTLSCSQTLNHNVMYWYQQKSSQAPKLLFHYYDKDFNNEADTPDNFQSRRPNTSFCFLDIRSPGLGDTAMYLCATNGGNYGYTFGSGTRLTVV.

This clone showed up just a few times. V gene TRBV18 combines with J gene TRBJ1-3; 8 bases line up with TRBD1. The CDR3 loop spans 17 amino acids. The trim removed 3 bases at V and 0 bases at J, leaving 7 bases unmatched. CDR1 is KGHSH, CDR2 LQKENI, per germline. DNA of the CDR3: TGTGCCAGCTCACCTCGAGCAGGGGGCGACTCTGGAAACACCATATATTTT. It yields the protein CASSPRAGGDSGNTIYF.

A single count supports this clone. The V call is TRBV7-9, the J call TRBJ1-4; TRBD1 might be the D (5 bases). The CDR3 runs 15 residues. V was pared by 1 base and J by 8 bases, with 14 bases between. Germline V gives CDR1 SEHNR, CDR2 FQNEAQ (reference sequence). CDR3 DNA: TGTGCCAGCAGCTTAGGGGCGGCGGGGACCGAAAAACTGTTTTTT. This encodes CASSLGAAGTEKLFF.

The chain uses TRBV30 and TRBJ2-1; the match to TRBD2 covers 12 bases. The length of the CDR3 is 14 residues. From germline, CDR1 is GTSNPN and CDR2 SVGIG (reference sequence). V trimming: 1 base; J trimming: 7 bases; junction bases outside the gene matches: 2. The CDR3 here is CAWSGTSGINEQFF. The CDR3 DNA follows: TGTGCCTGGAGTGGGACTAGCGGGATTAATGAGCAGTTCTTC.

V is TRBV11-3 and J is TRBJ2-5; D perhaps matches TRBD1 (5 bases). Looked up from germline, CDR1 is SGHNT and CDR2 is YENEEA. The CDR3 has 13 residues. V lost 5 bases and J lost 2, with 9 bases in between. CDR3 protein: CASSIRTQETQYF. CDR3 in DNA: TGTGCCAGCAGCATCCGGACACAAGAGACCCAGTACTTC.

The chain carries TRBV3-1 (or the pseudogene TRBV3-2) and TRBJ1-1; 7 positions match TRBD1. Trimming removed 8 bases from V and 0 bases from J; junction bases left unmatched: 6. Germline CDR1 reads LGHDT; CDR2 reads YNNKEL (reference sequence). The CDR3 is 14 amino acids. The CDR3 DNA reads as TGTGCCAGCGTCCAAGGGACAGTGAACACTGAAGCTTTCTTT. It specifies CASVQGTVNTEAFF.

This clone was found a few times. The gene calls are TRBV19 and TRBJ2-7; 7 bases align to TRBD1. The CDR3 is 13 residues long. V lost 3 bases, J lost 6 bases, and 5 bases stayed unmatched. Germline CDR1 LNHDA, CDR2 SQIVND (reference sequence). CDR3 bases: TGTGCCAGTAGTATCCGCCAGGGGGTCGAGCAGTACGTC. Translating it yields CASSIRQGVEQYV.

The chain combines TRBV5-1 with TRBJ1-6; 8 bases line up with TRBD1. The germline V gene has CDR1 SGHRS and CDR2 YFSETQ. The V segment lost 6 bases and the J segment 7 bases; nucleotides outside the gene matches: 9. The CDR3 spans 15 residues. Here the CDR3 DNA reads TGCGCCAGCATGAGTGAGACAGGGGTAAATTCACCCCTCCACTTT. Amino acids: CASMSETGVNSPLHF. The variable domain in full, with the rest retrieved from reference TRBV5-1 and TRBJ1-6, is KAGVTQTPRYLIKTRGQQVTLSCSPISGHRSVSWYQQTPGQGLQFLFEYFSETQRNKGNFPGRFSGRQFSNSRSEMNVSTLELGDSALYLCASMSETGVNSPLHFGNGTRLTVT.

This clone was observed a single time. This chain uses TRBV5-1 with TRBJ2-6; possible D gene TRBD2, 6 bases. V was pared by 4 bases and J by 1 base, with 15 bases between. The germline V gene encodes CDR1 SGHRS and CDR2 YFSETQ. The CDR3 spans 17 residues. Here the CDR3 reads CASSRTSAGSGANVLTF. In nucleotides, the CDR3 is TGCGCCAGCAGCCGGACCTCTGCGGGGTCTGGGGCCAACGTCCTGACTTTC. The full variable domain, rest sourced from reference TRBV5-1 and TRBJ2-6, is KAGVTQTPRYLIKTRGQQVTLSCSPISGHRSVSWYQQTPGQGLQFLFEYFSETQRNKGNFPGRFSGRQFSNSRSEMNVSTLELGDSALYLCASSRTSAGSGANVLTFGAGSRLTVL.

Only a few counts were recorded for this clone. V gene TRBV10-3 combines with J gene TRBJ2-3; 8 bases are a match to TRBD2. J gave up 3 bases and V 5 bases, and 4 bases lay outside the gene matches. The length of the CDR3 is 14 residues. Per germline, CDR1 ENHRY and CDR2 SYGVKD. CDR3: CAISLAGQTDTQYF. In nucleotides, the CDR3 is TGTGCCATCAGTCTAGCGGGTCAAACAGATACGCAGTATTTT.

Only a few counts were recorded for this clone. The chain recombines TRBV6-6 with TRBJ1-5; 8 positions match TRBD1. The V gene end was trimmed by 4 bases and the J gene end by 5 bases; junction bases not matched to a gene: 10. The CDR3 has 16 residues. CDR1 MNHNY and CDR2 SVGAGI come from the germline V gene (reference sequence). The CDR3 sequence is CASSSYAGTGYQPQHF. CDR3 nucleotide sequence: TGTGCCAGCAGTTCCTACGCCGGGACAGGTTATCAGCCCCAGCATTTT.

The rearrangement uses TRBV5-4 and TRBJ2-2; 9 bases match TRBD1. The CDR3 length is 16 residues. The V segment lost 4 bases and the J segment 4 bases; nucleotides outside the gene matches: 8. Looked up from germline, CDR1 is SGHNT and CDR2 is YYREEE (reference sequence). The CDR3 DNA follows: TGTGCCAGCAGCGGGGGGACAGGGTCTGGCACCGGGGAGCTGTTTTTT. Its translation: CASSGGTGSGTGELFF. The entire variable domain, with the rest obtained from reference TRBV5-4 and TRBJ2-2, is as follows: ETGVTQSPTHLIKTRGQQVTLRCSSQSGHNTVSWYQQALGQGPQFIFQYYREEENGRGNFPPRFSGLQFPNYSSELNVNALELDDSALYLCASSGGTGSGTGELFFGEGSRLTVL.